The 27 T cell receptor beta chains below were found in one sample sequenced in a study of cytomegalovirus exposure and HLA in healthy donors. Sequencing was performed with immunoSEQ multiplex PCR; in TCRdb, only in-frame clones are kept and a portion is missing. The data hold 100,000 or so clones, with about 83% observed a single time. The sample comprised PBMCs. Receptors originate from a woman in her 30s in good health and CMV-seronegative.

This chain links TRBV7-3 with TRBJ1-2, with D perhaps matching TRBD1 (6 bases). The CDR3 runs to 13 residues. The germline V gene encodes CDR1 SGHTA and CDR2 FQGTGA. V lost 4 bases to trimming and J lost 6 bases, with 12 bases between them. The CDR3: CASSSPGGDGYTF. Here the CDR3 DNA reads TGTGCCAGCAGCTCCCCGGGGGGCGATGGCTACACCTTC. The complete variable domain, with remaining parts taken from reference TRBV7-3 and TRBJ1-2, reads GAGVSQTPSNKVTEKGKYVELRCDPISGHTALYWYRQSLGQGPEFLIYFQGTGAADDSGLPNDRFFAVRPEGSVSTLKIQRTERGDSAVYLCASSSPGGDGYTFGSGTRLTVV.

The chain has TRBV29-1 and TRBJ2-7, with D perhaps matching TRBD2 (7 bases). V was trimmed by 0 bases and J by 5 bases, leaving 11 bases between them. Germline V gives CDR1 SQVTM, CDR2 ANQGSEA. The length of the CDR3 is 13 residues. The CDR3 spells CSVEEWEGDEQYF. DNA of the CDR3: TGCAGCGTTGAAGAATGGGAGGGGGACGAGCAGTACTTC.

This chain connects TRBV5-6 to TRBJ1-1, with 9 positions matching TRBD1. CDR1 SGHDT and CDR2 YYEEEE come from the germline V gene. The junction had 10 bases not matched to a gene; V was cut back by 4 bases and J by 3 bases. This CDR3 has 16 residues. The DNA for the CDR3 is TGTGCCAGCAGCATAAAGCCCGGGACAGGGTACACTGAAGCTTTCTTT. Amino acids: CASSIKPGTGYTEAFF.

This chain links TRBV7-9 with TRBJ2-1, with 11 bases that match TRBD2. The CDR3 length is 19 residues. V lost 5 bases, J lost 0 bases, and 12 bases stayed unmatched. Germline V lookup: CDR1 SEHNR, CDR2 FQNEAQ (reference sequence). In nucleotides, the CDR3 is TGTGCCAGCAGCCAACCGCCGCTGACTAGCGGGGTCTCCTACAATGAGCAGTTCTTC. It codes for CASSQPPLTSGVSYNEQFF.

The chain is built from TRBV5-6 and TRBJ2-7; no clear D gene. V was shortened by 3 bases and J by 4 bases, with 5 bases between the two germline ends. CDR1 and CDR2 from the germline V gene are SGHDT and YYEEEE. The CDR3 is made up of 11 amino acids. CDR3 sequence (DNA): TGTGCCAGCAGCTCTCTATACGAGCAGTACTTC. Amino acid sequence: CASSSLYEQYF.

The CDR3 loop reads CASGETLQETQYF. Written as DNA, the CDR3 is TGTGCCAGCGGAGAAACACTACAAGAGACCCAGTACTTC. The chain links TRBV7-3 to TRBJ2-5; D remains unclear. The CDR3 is made up of 13 amino acids. V was clipped by 8 bases and J by 2 bases, with 12 bases between them. CDR1 is SGHTA and CDR2 is FQGTGA in the germline V gene.

CDR3 residues: CASSSRGRNSPLHF. The CDR3 DNA reads as TGTGCCAGCAGTAGCAGGGGACGGAATTCACCCCTCCACTTT. The gene calls are TRBV27 and TRBJ1-6; weak D call: TRBD1 (6 bases). This CDR3 has 14 residues. The germline CDR1 and CDR2 sequences are MNHEY and SMNVEV (reference sequence). The V end was cut by 5 bases, the J end by 7 bases, with 12 bases between.

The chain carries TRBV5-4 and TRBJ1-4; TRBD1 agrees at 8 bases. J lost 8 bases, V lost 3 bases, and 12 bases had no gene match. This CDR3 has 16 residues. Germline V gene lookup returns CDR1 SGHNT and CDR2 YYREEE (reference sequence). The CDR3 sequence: CASSYRTGNRYEKLFF. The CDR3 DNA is TGTGCCAGCAGCTACAGGACAGGGAACCGGTACGAAAAACTGTTTTTT.

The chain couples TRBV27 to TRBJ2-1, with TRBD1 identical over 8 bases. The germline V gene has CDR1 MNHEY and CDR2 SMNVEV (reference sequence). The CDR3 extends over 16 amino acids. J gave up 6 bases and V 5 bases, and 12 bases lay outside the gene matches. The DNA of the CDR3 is TGTGCCAGCAGTCCGTCGACAGGGGTCATTTTCAATGAGCAGTTCTTC. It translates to CASSPSTGVIFNEQFF.

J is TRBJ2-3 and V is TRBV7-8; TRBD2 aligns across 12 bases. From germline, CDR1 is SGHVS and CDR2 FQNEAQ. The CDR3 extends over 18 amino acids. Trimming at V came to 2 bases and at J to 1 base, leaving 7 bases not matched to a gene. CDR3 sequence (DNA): TGTGCCAGCAGCTTATATTCTAGCGGGAGGGTGGGCACAGATACGCAGTATTTT. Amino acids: CASSLYSSGRVGTDTQYF.

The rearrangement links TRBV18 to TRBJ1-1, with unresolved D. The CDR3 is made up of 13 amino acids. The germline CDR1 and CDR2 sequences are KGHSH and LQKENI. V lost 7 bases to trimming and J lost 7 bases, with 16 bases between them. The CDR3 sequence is CASFPQVLNEAFF. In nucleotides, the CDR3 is TGTGCCAGCTTTCCCCAGGTCCTTAATGAAGCTTTCTTT.

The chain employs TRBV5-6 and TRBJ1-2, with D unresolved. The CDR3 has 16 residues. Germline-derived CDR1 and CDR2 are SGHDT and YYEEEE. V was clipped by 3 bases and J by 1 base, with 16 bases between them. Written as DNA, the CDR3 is TGTGCCAGCAGCTCCGGACCGGGGAGCCTTAACTATGGCTACACCTTC. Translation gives CASSSGPGSLNYGYTF.

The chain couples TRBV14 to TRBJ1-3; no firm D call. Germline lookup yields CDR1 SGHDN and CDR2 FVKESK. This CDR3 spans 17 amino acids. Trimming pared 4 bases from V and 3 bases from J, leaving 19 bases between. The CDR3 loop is CASSRSGVSRSGNTIYF. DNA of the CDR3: TGTGCCAGCAGCCGCAGCGGCGTTTCTCGGAGTGGAAACACCATATATTTT.

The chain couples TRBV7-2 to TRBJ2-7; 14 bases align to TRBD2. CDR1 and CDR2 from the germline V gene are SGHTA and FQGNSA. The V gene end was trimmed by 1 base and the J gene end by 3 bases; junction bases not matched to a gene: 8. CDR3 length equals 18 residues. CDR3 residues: CASSLEGTSGSSVYEQYF. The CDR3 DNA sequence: TGTGCCAGCAGCTTAGAGGGGACTAGCGGGAGTAGTGTCTACGAGCAGTACTTC.

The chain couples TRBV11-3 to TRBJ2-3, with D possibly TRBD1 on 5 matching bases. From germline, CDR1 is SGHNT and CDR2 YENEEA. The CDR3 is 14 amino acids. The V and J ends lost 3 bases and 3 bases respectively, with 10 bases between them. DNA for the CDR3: TGTGCCAGCAGCTTGACAGCTAATACAGATACGCAGTATTTT. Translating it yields CASSLTANTDTQYF.

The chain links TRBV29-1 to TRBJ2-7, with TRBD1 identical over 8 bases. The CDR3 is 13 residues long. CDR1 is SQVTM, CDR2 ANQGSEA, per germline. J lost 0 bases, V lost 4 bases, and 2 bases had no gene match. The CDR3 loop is CSVGTGPSYEQYF. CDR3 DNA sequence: TGCAGCGTTGGGACAGGGCCCTCCTACGAGCAGTACTTC.

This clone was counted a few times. CDR3 residues: CASSLAPGIYEQYF. The CDR3 nucleotides are TGTGCCAGCAGCTTAGCGCCAGGGATCTACGAGCAGTACTTC. The gene calls are TRBV11-1 and TRBJ2-7; maybe TRBD1 (5 bases). The germline CDR1 and CDR2 sequences are SGHAT and FQDESV (reference sequence). This CDR3 spans 14 amino acids. Trimming pared 0 bases from V and 3 bases from J, leaving 9 bases between.

As DNA, the CDR3 is TGTGCCAGCAGCTTAACCCGGGTGCAGGGGAGTGAGCAGTTCTTC. Amino acid sequence: CASSLTRVQGSEQFF. J is TRBJ2-1 and V is TRBV7-3; tentative D call: TRBD1 (6 bases). Germline V gene lookup returns CDR1 SGHTA and CDR2 FQGTGA. Trimming removed 0 bases from V and 9 bases from J, with 15 bases in between. The CDR3 is 15 amino acids.

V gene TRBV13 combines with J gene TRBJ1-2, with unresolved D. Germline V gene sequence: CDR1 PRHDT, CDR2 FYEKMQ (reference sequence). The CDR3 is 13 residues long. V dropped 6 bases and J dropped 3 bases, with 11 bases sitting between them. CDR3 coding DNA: TGTGCCAGCAGTCCCCCTGTTGACTATGGCTACACCTTC. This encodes CASSPPVDYGYTF.

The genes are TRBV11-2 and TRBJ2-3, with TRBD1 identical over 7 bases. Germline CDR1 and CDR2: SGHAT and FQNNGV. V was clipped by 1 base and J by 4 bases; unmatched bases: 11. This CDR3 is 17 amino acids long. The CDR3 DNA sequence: TGTGCCAGCAGCTTAGGGGTAGGGGGCGGAAACGCAGATACGCAGTATTTT. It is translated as CASSLGVGGGNADTQYF.

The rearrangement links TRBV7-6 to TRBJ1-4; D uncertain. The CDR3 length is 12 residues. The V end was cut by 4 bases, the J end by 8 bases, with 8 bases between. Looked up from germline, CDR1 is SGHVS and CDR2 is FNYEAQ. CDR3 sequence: CASSYYREKLFF. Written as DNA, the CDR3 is TGTGCCAGCAGCTACTACCGAGAAAAACTGTTTTTT.

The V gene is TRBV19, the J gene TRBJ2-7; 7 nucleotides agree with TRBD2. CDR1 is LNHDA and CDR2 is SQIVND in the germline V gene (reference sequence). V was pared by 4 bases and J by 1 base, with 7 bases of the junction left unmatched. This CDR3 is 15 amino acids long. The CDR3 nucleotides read TGTGCCAGTAGTACCACCGGGACTACATCCTACGAGCAGTACTTC. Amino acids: CASSTTGTTSYEQYF.

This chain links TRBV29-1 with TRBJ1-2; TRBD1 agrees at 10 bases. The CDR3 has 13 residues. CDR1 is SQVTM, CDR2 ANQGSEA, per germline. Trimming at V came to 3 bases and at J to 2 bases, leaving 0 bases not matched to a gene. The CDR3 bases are TGCAGCGTTGAGGGACAGGGGAACTATGGCTACACCTTC. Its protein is CSVEGQGNYGYTF.

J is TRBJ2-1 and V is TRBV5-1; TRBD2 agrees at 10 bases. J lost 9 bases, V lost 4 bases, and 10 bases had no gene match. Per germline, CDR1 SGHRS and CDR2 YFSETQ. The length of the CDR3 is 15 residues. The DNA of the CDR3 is TGCGCCAGCAGCACCCTAGCGGGAGTCGGCGGTGAGCAGTTCTTC. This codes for CASSTLAGVGGEQFF.

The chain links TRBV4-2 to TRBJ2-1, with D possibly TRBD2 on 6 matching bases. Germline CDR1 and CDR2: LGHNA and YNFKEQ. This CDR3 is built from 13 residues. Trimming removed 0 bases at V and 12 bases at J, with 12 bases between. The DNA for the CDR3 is TGTGCCAGCAGCCAAGACTGGGACTCCACGCAGTTCTTC. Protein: CASSQDWDSTQFF.

The CDR3 sequence is CASSQDSVYEQYF. CDR3 bases: TGTGCCAGCAGCCAAGATAGTGTGTACGAGCAGTACTTC. The genes are TRBV14 and TRBJ2-7, with D unresolved. Deletions cut 0 bases from V and 4 bases from J, with 7 bases between. The germline V gene encodes CDR1 SGHDN and CDR2 FVKESK. This CDR3 is 13 amino acids long.

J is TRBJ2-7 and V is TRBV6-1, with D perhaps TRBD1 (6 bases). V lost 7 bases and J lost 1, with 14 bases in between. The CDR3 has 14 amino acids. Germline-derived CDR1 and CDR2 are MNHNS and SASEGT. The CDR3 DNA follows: TGTGCCAGCAAGTCTAGACAGGAGTCCTACGAGCAGTACTTC. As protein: CASKSRQESYEQYF.